This is a list of T cell receptor beta chains from one sample in a study of blood T cell repertoires in COVID-19. TCRdb's copy holds only in-frame clones and misses some; the assay was immunoSEQ multiplex PCR. This sample yields around 160,000 clones, of which roughly 84% are seen a single time; less than 6% belongs to the top ten. Sequenced input: PBMCs or T cells enriched from blood (not recorded which). Receptor source: a woman in her forties or fifties who had been exposed to COVID-19. Both conserved end residues are part of each CDR3. The D gene is left open where the match is weak. Some rows mark clone size as missing; the rest say once, few, many or name a class of expanded clone.

J	D	size	V	DNA	CDR3
TRBJ2-4	-	-	TRBV5-1	TGCGCCAGCAGCTTGGAGTCCAGAAACATTCAGTACTTC	CASSLESRNIQYF
TRBJ2-1	-	-	TRBV5-8	TGTGCCAGCAGCTTACCCGGGATATCCTTTCGGAATGAGCAGTTCTTC	CASSLPGISFRNEQFF
TRBJ1-2	-	-	TRBV19	TGTGCCAGTAGGCGAGAGGAGGGCCTCGCGCGTTATGGCTACACCTTC	CASRREEGLARYGYTF
TRBJ2-7	TRBD1	-	TRBV7-9	TGTGCCAGCAGCCCAGGGGGATGGGGGAACGAGCAGTACTTC	CASSPGGWGNEQYF
TRBJ2-1	-	-	TRBV4-2	TGTGCCAGCAGCCAGGACGGGAGCTCCTACAATGAGCAGTTCTTC	CASSQDGSSYNEQFF
TRBJ2-6	-	-	TRBV5-4	TGTGCCAGCAGCTTGTCTCTCTCTGGGGCCAACGTCCTGACTTTC	CASSLSLSGANVLTF
TRBJ2-1	TRBD2	-	TRBV19	TGTGCCAGTAGTTTGGGGACTAGCCTTACCCCTCCCCTCTTC	CASSLGTSLTPPLF
TRBJ1-5	-	-	TRBV6-4	TGTGCCAGCAGTGCCAGGGAGGGTCAGCCCCAGCATTTT	CASSAREGQPQHF
TRBJ2-3	TRBD2	once	TRBV6-5	TGTGCCAGCAGGGGTAGCGGGAGCCCAGATACGCAGTATTTT	CASRGSGSPDTQYF
TRBJ2-3	-	-	TRBV21-1	TGTGCCAGCAGCAATGCAGGGGGATGTCCACAGACTACGCAGTATTTT	CASSNAGGCPQTTQYF
TRBJ1-2	-	-	TRBV3-1/TRBV3-2	TGTGCCAGCAGTTTGACAGGCTCGGGAAACTATGGCTACACCTTC	CASSLTGSGNYGYTF
TRBJ1-5	-	-	TRBV3-1/TRBV3-2	TGTGCCAGCAGCCACGGGACACCTACTAATCAGCCCCAGCATTTT	CASSHGTPTNQPQHF
TRBJ1-5	TRBD1	few	TRBV30	TGTGCCTGGAGTGTATCAGACAGGGGAGGGTATCAGCCCCAGCATTTT	CAWSVSDRGGYQPQHF
TRBJ1-5	-	-	TRBV18	TGTGCCAGCTCACCAACAGGGCCCGGTCAGCCCCAGCATTTT	CASSPTGPGQPQHF
TRBJ1-1	-	-	TRBV3-1/TRBV3-2	TGTGCCAGCAGCCAAGAGTTGTTTATCGAGGGTCGGGCTGAAGCTTTCTTT	CASSQELFIEGRAEAFF
TRBJ1-4	TRBD1	-	TRBV12-3/TRBV12-4	TGTGCCAGCAGGGACAGGGGAGGCGAAAAACTGTTTTTT	CASRDRGGEKLFF
TRBJ1-6	TRBD1	-	TRBV25-1	TGTGCCAGCAGTGGGACGACAGGGGTATACAATTCACCCCTCCACTTT	CASSGTTGVYNSPLHF
TRBJ2-7	-	-	TRBV5-6	TGTGCCAGCAGCTTGCTCGCCTACGAGCAGTACTTC	CASSLLAYEQYF
TRBJ2-6	-	-	TRBV9	TGTGCCAGCAGCAGAGGAGGTCCCTCCTCTGGGGCCAACGTCCTGACTTTC	CASSRGGPSSGANVLTF
TRBJ2-6	-	-	TRBV7-2	TGTGCCAGCAGCCTCCAGGCAGAACATTCTGGGGCCAACGTCCTGACTTTC	CASSLQAEHSGANVLTF